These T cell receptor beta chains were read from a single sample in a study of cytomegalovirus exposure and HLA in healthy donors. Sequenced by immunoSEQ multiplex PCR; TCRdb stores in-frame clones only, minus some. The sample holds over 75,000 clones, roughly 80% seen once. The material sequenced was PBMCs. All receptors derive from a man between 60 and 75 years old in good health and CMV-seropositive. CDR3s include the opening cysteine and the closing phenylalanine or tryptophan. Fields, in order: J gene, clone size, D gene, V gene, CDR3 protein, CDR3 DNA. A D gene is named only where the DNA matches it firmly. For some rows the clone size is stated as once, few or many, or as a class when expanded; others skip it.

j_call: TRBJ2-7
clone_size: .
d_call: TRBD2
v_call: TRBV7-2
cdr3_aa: CASSFLISGGPTYEQYF
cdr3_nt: TGTGCCAGCAGCTTTTTGATTAGCGGGGGCCCTACCTACGAGCAGTACTTC

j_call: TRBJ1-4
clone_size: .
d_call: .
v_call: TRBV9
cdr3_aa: CASSRGRSNEKLFF
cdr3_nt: TGTGCCAGCAGCCGGGGGAGGTCAAATGAAAAACTGTTTTTT

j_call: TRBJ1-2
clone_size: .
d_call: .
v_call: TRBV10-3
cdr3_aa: CAISESTLGYTF
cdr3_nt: TGTGCCATCAGTGAGTCGACATTAGGCTACACCTTC

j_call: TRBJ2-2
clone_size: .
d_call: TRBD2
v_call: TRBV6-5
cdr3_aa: CASSYHSGLNTGELFF
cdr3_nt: TGTGCCAGCAGTTATCATTCGGGACTAAACACCGGGGAGCTGTTCTTT

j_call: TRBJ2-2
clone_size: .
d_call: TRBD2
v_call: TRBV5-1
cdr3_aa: CASTRTAGGNTGELFF
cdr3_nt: TGCGCCAGCACCCGCACTGCGGGGGGCAACACCGGGGAGCTGTTTTTT

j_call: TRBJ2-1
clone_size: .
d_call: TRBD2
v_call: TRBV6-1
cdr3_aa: CASSEFTAPAGESDEQFF
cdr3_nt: TGTGCCAGCAGTGAATTCACCGCCCCCGCGGGGGAGTCAGATGAGCAGTTCTTC

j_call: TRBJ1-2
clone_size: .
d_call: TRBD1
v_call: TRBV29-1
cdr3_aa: CSAGTGVNYGYTF
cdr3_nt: TGCAGCGCCGGGACAGGGGTGAACTATGGCTACACCTTC

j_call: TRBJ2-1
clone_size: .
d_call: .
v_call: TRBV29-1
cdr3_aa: CSVGRQDNEQFF
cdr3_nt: TGCAGCGTTGGAAGACAGGACAATGAGCAGTTCTTC

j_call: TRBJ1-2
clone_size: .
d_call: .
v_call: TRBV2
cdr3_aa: CASSDQLLLKGYTF
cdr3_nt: TGTGCCAGCAGTGATCAATTACTTCTGAAGGGCTACACCTTC

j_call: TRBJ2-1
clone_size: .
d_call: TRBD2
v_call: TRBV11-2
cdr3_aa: CASSLTAIAGGYNEQFF
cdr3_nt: TGTGCCAGCAGCTTAACTGCGATAGCGGGGGGTTACAATGAGCAGTTCTTC

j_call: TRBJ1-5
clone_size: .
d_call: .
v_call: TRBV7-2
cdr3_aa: CASSLVGGGSSNQPQHF
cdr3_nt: TGTGCCAGCAGCTTAGTTGGGGGCGGAAGTAGCAATCAGCCCCAGCATTTT

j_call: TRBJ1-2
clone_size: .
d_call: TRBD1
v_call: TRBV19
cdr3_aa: CASRRDREDGYTF
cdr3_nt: TGTGCCAGTCGCCGGGACAGGGAGGATGGCTACACCTTC

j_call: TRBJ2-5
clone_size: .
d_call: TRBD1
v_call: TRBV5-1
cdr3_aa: CASSLAGGTGQETQYF
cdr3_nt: TGCGCCAGCAGCTTGGCCGGGGGGACAGGGCAAGAGACCCAGTACTTC

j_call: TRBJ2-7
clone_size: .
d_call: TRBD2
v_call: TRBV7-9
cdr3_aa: CASRIGGGDSYEQYF
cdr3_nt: TGTGCCAGCAGGATTGGGGGGGGTGATTCCTACGAGCAGTACTTC

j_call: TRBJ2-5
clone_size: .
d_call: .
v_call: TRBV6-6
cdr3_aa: CASSYLEETQYF
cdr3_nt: TGTGCCAGCAGTTATCTCGAAGAGACCCAGTACTTC

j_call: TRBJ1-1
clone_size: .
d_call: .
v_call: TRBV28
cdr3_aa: CASTPGGTGTEAFF
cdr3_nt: TGTGCCAGCACCCCAGGCGGAACGGGGACTGAAGCTTTCTTT

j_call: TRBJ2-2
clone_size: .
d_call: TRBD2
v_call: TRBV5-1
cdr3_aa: CASSFGGADGELFF
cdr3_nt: TGCGCCAGCAGCTTCGGGGGGGCCGACGGGGAGCTGTTTTTT

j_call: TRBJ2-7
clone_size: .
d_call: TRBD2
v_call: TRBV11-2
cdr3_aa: CASSVGGGWEQYF
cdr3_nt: TGTGCCAGCAGCGTCGGGGGGGGGTGGGAGCAGTACTTC

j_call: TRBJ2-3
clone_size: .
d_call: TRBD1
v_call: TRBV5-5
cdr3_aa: CASSSGQVSTDTQYF
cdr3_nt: TGTGCCAGCAGTTCGGGACAGGTGAGCACAGATACGCAGTATTTT

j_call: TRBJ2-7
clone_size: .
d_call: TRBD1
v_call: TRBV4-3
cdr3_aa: CASSQEPGGSYEQYF
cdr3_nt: TGCGCCAGCAGCCAAGAACCAGGGGGCTCCTACGAGCAGTACTTC

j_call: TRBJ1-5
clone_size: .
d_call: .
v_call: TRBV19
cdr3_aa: CASSMWQGGNQPQHF
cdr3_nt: TGTGCCAGTAGTATGTGGCAGGGCGGCAATCAGCCCCAGCATTTT

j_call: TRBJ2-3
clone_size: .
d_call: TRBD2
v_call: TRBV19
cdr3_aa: CASSMGVASGGASTDTQYF
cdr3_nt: TGTGCCAGTAGTATGGGCGTGGCTAGCGGGGGGGCCTCCACAGATACGCAGTATTTT

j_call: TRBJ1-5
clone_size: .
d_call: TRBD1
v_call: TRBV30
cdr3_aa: CAWSVQARGLNQPQHF
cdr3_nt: TGTGCCTGGAGTGTACAAGCCAGGGGGCTCAATCAGCCCCAGCATTTT

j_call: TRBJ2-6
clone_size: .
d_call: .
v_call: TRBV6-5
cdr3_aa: CASSYRVGANVLTF
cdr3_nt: TGTGCCAGCAGTTACAGAGTTGGGGCCAACGTCCTGACTTTC

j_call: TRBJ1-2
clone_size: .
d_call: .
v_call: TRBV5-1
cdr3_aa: CASSLEGGGYTF
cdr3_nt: TGCGCCAGCAGCTTGGAAGGAGGTGGCTACACCTTC

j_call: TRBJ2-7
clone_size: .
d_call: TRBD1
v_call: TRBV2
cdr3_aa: CASRDRALDEQYF
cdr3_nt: TGTGCCAGCAGGGACAGGGCTTTAGACGAGCAGTACTTC

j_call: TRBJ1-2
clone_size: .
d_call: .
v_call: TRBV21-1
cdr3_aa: CASSNGAGSPKYGYTF
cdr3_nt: TGTGCCAGCAGCAATGGGGCCGGCTCTCCTAAGTATGGCTACACCTTC

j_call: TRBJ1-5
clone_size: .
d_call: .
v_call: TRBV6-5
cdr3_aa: CASSGTNQPQHF
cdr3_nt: TGTGCCAGCTCTGGGACAAATCAGCCCCAGCATTTT

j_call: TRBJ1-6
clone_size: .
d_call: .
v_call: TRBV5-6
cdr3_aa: CASSSSSYNSPLHF
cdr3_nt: TGTGCCAGCAGCTCCAGCTCCTATAATTCACCCCTCCACTTT

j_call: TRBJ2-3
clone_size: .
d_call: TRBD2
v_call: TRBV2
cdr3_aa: CARAGGTDTQYF
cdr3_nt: TGTGCCAGAGCGGGGGGAACAGATACGCAGTATTTT

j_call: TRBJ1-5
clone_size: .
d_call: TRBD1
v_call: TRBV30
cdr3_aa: CAWSMGQASNQPQHF
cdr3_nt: TGTGCCTGGAGTATGGGACAGGCAAGCAATCAGCCCCAGCATTTT

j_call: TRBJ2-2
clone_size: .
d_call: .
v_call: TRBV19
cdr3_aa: CASIPANRGLWTGELFF
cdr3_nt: TGTGCCAGTATTCCCGCAAATCGGGGGTTGTGGACCGGGGAGCTGTTTTTT

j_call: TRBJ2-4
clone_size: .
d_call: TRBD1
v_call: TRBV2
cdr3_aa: CASTVGTGGNIQYF
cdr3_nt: TGTGCCAGCACCGTGGGGACAGGTGGAAACATTCAGTACTTC

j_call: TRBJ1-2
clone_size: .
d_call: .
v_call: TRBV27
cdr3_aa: CASSFQGPYGYTF
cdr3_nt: TGTGCCAGCAGTTTCCAGGGGCCCTATGGCTACACCTTC

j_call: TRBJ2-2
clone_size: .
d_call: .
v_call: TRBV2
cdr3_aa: CANSGSARTGELFF
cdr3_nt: TGTGCCAACTCCGGGAGCGCAAGGACCGGGGAGCTGTTTTTT

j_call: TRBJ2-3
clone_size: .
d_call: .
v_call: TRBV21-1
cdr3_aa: CASSKGPGRRGGDTQYF
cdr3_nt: TGTGCCAGCAGCAAAGGCCCCGGGCGGCGAGGCGGGGATACGCAGTATTTT

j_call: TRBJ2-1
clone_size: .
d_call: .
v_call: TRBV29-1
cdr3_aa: CSVPGWTLHNNEQFF
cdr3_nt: TGCAGCGTTCCTGGGTGGACTTTACATAACAATGAGCAGTTCTTC

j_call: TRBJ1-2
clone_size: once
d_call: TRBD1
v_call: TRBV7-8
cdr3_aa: CASSLGQGGGYTF
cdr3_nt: TGTGCCAGCAGCTTGGGACAGGGGGGGGGCTACACCTTC

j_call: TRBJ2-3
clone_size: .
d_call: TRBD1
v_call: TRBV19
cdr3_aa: CASSLGQGIGDTQYF
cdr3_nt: TGTGCCAGTAGTCTCGGACAGGGTATCGGAGATACGCAGTATTTT

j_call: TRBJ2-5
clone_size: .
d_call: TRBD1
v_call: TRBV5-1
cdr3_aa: CASSSDRVLETQYF
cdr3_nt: TGCGCCAGCAGCTCGGACAGGGTTCTCGAGACCCAGTACTTC

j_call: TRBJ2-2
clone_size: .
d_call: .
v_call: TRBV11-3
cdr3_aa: CASSPGGRGAGELFF
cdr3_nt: TGTGCCAGCAGCCCGGGTGGCAGGGGGGCCGGGGAGCTGTTTTTT

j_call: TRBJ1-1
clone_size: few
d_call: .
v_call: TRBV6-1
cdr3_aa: CASSELGAVGAFF
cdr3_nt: TGTGCCAGCAGTGAACTTGGGGCTGTTGGTGCTTTCTTT

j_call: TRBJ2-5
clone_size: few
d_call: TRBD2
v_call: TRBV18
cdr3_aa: CASSGTSGGQVGETQYF
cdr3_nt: TGTGCCAGCTCCGGGACTAGCGGGGGGCAGGTCGGAGAGACCCAGTACTTC

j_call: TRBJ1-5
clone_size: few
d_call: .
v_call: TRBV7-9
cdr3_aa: CASSLRGPGEPQHF
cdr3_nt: TGTGCCAGCAGCTTGCGGGGGCCGGGGGAGCCCCAGCATTTT

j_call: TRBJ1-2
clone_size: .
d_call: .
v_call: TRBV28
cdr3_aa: CASSRDYGYTF
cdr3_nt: TGTGCCAGCAGTCGTGACTATGGCTACACCTTC

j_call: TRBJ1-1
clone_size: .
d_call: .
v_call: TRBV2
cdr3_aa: CASSVDREAFF
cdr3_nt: TGTGCCAGCAGTGTCGACAGAGAAGCTTTCTTT